The present TCR beta chain was sequenced within a study of vaccination and CD4 T cells after COVID-19. Whole-study findings and limits: Spike mono-reactive clones accounted for 304 of the 307 vaccine-specific clones found in convalescent patients.

The sample holds a few counts of this clonotype. What it binds is not known. Cultured CD4+ T-cell DNA underwent Oncomine TCR Beta short-read sequencing. Using its own MiXCR run on the PCR reads, TCRdb lists one record per CDR3 protein. The sample consists of about 22,000 distinct CDR3 sequences, about 33% of them appearing once. The CDR3 sequence is 13 residues long. Germline lookup yields CDR1 DFQATT and CDR2 SNEGSKA (reference sequence). V trimming: 3 bases; J trimming: 3 bases; junction bases outside the gene matches: 4. Time point in this sample: late sampling 161 to 241 days after vaccination in a few convalescent patients. Treatment meaning: roughly 10-day PBMC culture with coronavirus spike peptide pools or control peptides (ViraFEST assay). Negative selection recovered the CD4+ T cells once they had spent 10 days in culture.

The sequenced sample was CD4+ T cells from blood, cultured in vitro, obtained about 7 months after SARS-CoV-2 vaccination. The origin of this receptor is a human donor who had recovered from COVID-19. This chain joins TRBV20-1 and TRBJ2-5; 7 bases map to TRBD1. CDR3 sequence (DNA): TGCAGTGCTAGCAAAACAGGGGAAGAGACCCAGTACTTC. Translation: CSASKTGEETQYF.